A single sample is the source of the 27 T cell receptor beta chains below, sequenced in a study of CD8 T cells in ankylosing spondylitis. Whole-study findings and limits: Within ankylosing spondylitis blood, a TCR beta motif made up of roughly eight highly homologous variants appeared to be characteristic.

The antigens of these receptors remain unknown. One entry per CDR3 protein, called by TCRdb with MiXCR from the 5' RACE reads. The sample lists around 770,000 distinct CDR3 sequences, 10% to 15% occurring once. The sample taken for sequencing was blood, either unsorted or a sorted T cell fraction (not recorded which). These receptors were taken from a male donor with ankylosing spondylitis.

This clonotype turned up a few times. The J gene is TRBJ1-2, the V gene TRBV28, with unresolved D. The CDR3 spans 15 residues. CDR1 is MDHEN and CDR2 is SYDVKM in the germline V gene. V was cut by 2 bases and J by 6 bases, with 16 bases left in between. Written as DNA, the CDR3 is TGTGCCAGCAGTTTAGTAGGGTATAGGGTTGATGGCTACACCTTC. Translating it yields CASSLVGYRVDGYTF.

This clonotype was counted a few times. The rearrangement uses TRBV7-9 and TRBJ1-1, with unresolved D. Per germline, CDR1 SEHNR and CDR2 FQNEAQ (reference sequence). This CDR3 is built from 16 residues. Trimming stripped 2 bases from V and 4 bases from J, with 17 bases between. CDR3 sequence (DNA): TGTGCCAGCAGCTTACCGACAAGGGAAGAGGGCACTGAAGCTTTCTTT. Translation gives CASSLPTREEGTEAFF.

This clonotype was found a few times. The rearrangement uses TRBV29-1 and TRBJ2-1, with 7 positions matching TRBD2. J lost 0 bases, V lost 6 bases, and 8 bases had no gene match. The CDR3 consists of 15 residues. CDR1 and CDR2 from the germline V gene are SQVTM and ANQGSEA. In nucleotides, the CDR3 is TGCAGCGTAGAGGGAGGGTCAAGCTCCTACAATGAGCAGTTCTTC. Amino acid sequence: CSVEGGSSSYNEQFF.

This sequence joins TRBV29-1 and TRBJ2-5; D may be TRBD2 (6 bases). V was shortened by 6 bases and J by 0 bases, with 11 bases between the two germline ends. Germline V gene lookup returns CDR1 SQVTM and CDR2 ANQGSEA. The CDR3 is 13 residues long. The CDR3 region is CSVGGGDQETQYF. CDR3 sequence (DNA): TGCAGCGTCGGGGGTGGGGACCAAGAGACCCAGTACTTC.

In this sample, this clonotype turned up once. The rearrangement joins TRBV5-5 to TRBJ2-1; perhaps TRBD2 as D (5 bases). Trimming took 2 bases from V and 4 from J, leaving 13 bases between them. The germline V gene encodes CDR1 SGHKS and CDR2 YYEKEE (reference sequence). This CDR3 contains 15 residues. The chain's CDR3 is CASSLGRTQYNEQFF. In nucleotides, the CDR3 is TGTGCCAGCAGCTTAGGTCGGACTCAATACAATGAGCAGTTCTTC.

The chain employs TRBV3-1 and TRBJ2-5; no reliable D call. Germline values: CDR1 LGHDT, CDR2 YNNKEL (reference sequence). Trimming removed 3 bases at V and 7 bases at J, with 9 bases between. The CDR3 has 12 residues. DNA of the CDR3: TGTGCCAGCAGCCAGGATATAGGGACCCAGTACTTC. This encodes CASSQDIGTQYF.

This clonotype was seen at least ten times. V and J are TRBV5-1 and TRBJ2-1; TRBD2 agrees at 7 bases. With V trimmed by 0 bases and J by 8 bases, 5 bases remained unmatched. This CDR3 region has 14 residues. The germline gives CDR1 SGHRS, CDR2 YFSETQ. CDR3 nucleotide sequence: TGCGCCAGCAGCTTGGGGACTAGGAGCGATGAGCAGTTCTTC. This sequence encodes CASSLGTRSDEQFF.

This clonotype was seen a handful of times. The chain joins TRBV9 to TRBJ1-2, with a possible D match to TRBD1 (6 bases). CDR1 and CDR2 (germline): SGDLS, YYNGEE. V was pared by 0 bases and J by 4 bases, with 13 bases between. The CDR3 loop spans 15 amino acids. CDR3 sequence reads: CASSVALGAVYGYTF. The CDR3 DNA is TGTGCCAGCAGCGTAGCTCTGGGGGCTGTCTATGGCTACACCTTC.

On this clonotype itself: A read error may account for a junction end that differs from germline. J is TRBJ2-1 and V is TRBV11-2; D may be TRBD2 (6 bases). The CDR3 spans 15 residues. Germline V gives CDR1 SGHAT, CDR2 FQNNGV. CDR3 nucleotide sequence: TGTGCCAGCAGCAACGTGCGGGGTTTTTACATTGAGCAGTTCTTC. Translating it yields CASSNVRGFYIEQFF.

This clonotype was seen many times. The chain combines TRBV5-6 with TRBJ2-1; TRBD2 aligns across 14 bases. CDR3 length equals 14 residues. Germline CDR1 reads SGHDT; CDR2 reads YYEEEE. V gave up 3 bases and J gave up 10 bases; unmatched junction bases: 3. CDR3 coding DNA: TGTGCCAGCAGCTCCGGACTAGCGGGAGGAGAGCAGTTCTTC. Its translation is CASSSGLAGGEQFF.

CDR3 in DNA: TGTGCCAGCAGCGTAGTGACGGGGGACACCGGGGAGCTGTTTTTT. Translating gives CASSVVTGDTGELFF. The chain recombines TRBV9 with TRBJ2-2; D possibly corresponds to TRBD2 (6 bases). CDR1 and CDR2 (germline): SGDLS, YYNGEE. The CDR3 spans 15 residues. V lost 0 bases and J 3 bases, leaving 9 bases between the germline ends.

This clonotype was seen a handful of times. V and J are TRBV10-3 and TRBJ2-2; D uncertain. The V end was cut by 6 bases, the J end by 3 bases, with 8 bases between. Germline CDR1 is ENHRY and CDR2 is SYGVKD. The CDR3 covers 13 residues. CDR3 sequence: CAIRGGDTGELFF. CDR3 coding DNA: TGTGCCATCAGGGGCGGTGACACCGGGGAGCTGTTTTTT.

This chain links TRBV30 with TRBJ1-4; D is undetermined. This CDR3 has 15 residues. V lost 4 bases to trimming and J lost 7 bases, with 19 bases between them. The V gene's germline CDR1 is GTSNPN and CDR2 SVGIG (reference sequence). For the CDR3, the DNA is TGTGCCTGGACCCATCCCCGGGAAGGGCGTGAAAAACTGTTTTTT. Translating it yields CAWTHPREGREKLFF.

This clonotype was seen many times. The V and J genes are TRBV6-1 and TRBJ2-1; TRBD1 agrees at 9 bases. Germline loops: CDR1 MNHNS, CDR2 SASEGT. V shed 8 bases, J shed 4 bases, and the junction held 3 bases outside the gene matches. The CDR3 totals 13 residues. CDR3 DNA: TGTGCCAGCCGGGACAGGGAATACAATGAGCAGTTCTTC. Translation: CASRDREYNEQFF.

This clonotype was recorded a few times. The rearrangement links TRBV4-3 to TRBJ1-1; 7 positions match TRBD1. The ends lost 0 bases at V and 1 base at J; junction bases unmatched: 2. This CDR3 spans 15 amino acids. Germline V CDR1 and CDR2: LGHNA, YSLEER. This chain's CDR3 is CASSQETGTNTEAFF. CDR3 DNA: TGCGCCAGCAGCCAAGAGACAGGGACGAACACTGAAGCTTTCTTT.

This chain connects TRBV20-1 to TRBJ2-1; the D gene is possibly TRBD2 (5 bases). The CDR3 covers 15 residues. Trimming stripped 2 bases from V and 2 bases from J, with 13 bases between. Germline V lookup: CDR1 DFQATT, CDR2 SNEGSKA (reference sequence). CDR3 coding DNA: TGCAGTGCTAGATCGGGTCTCGGGGCCTACAATGAGCAGTTCTTC. It is translated as CSARSGLGAYNEQFF.

Only a few counts were recorded for this clonotype. The V call is TRBV5-4, the J call TRBJ1-1; 8 nucleotides align to TRBD1. Germline assignment: CDR1 SGHNT and CDR2 YYREEE (reference sequence). Trimming cost V 1 base and J 8 bases; bases outside gene matches: 7. This CDR3 contains 14 residues. The CDR3 bases are TGTGCCAGCAGCTTGCAGGGGGCAAGTTTGGAAGCTTTCTTT. This encodes CASSLQGASLEAFF.

This clonotype was observed a single time. The chain has TRBV7-3 and TRBJ2-1, with 8 bases matching TRBD2. The CDR3 sequence is 14 residues long. With 5 bases clipped from V and 12 bases from J, the junction kept 12 bases outside the gene matches. The germline V gene encodes CDR1 SGHTA and CDR2 FQGTGA. CDR3 region: CASSPPGGGGSQFF. The CDR3 DNA reads TGTGCCAGCAGCCCTCCGGGGGGGGGCGGTTCGCAGTTCTTC.

The J gene is TRBJ2-6, the V gene TRBV29-1, with D possibly being TRBD2 (5 bases). This CDR3 has 13 residues. V was shortened by 4 bases and J by 1 base, with 5 bases between the two germline ends. Germline V CDR1 and CDR2: SQVTM, ANQGSEA. The CDR3, as DNA: TGCAGCGTTGGGGAGTCTGGGGCCAACGTCCTGACTTTC. It yields the protein CSVGESGANVLTF.

With respect to this clonotype: A junction end diverges from the germline sequence, so it may reflect a read error. Here the CDR3 reads CSARGGAATNIQYF. CDR3 sequence (DNA): TGCAGTGCTAGAGGGGGTGCGGCCACAAACATTCAGTACTTC. The chain recombines TRBV20-1 with TRBJ2-4; no reliable D call. CDR3 length: 14 residues. Looked up from germline, CDR1 is DFQATT and CDR2 is SNEGSKA (reference sequence).

This CDR3 is CASSGRGPTDEQYF. DNA for the CDR3: TGCGCCAGCAGTGGAAGGGGGCCCACCGACGAGCAGTACTTC. The chain carries TRBV10-1 and TRBJ2-7; 7 nucleotides align to TRBD1. This CDR3 region has 14 residues. Germline assignment: CDR1 WNHNN and CDR2 SYGVQD (reference sequence). The V segment lost 4 bases and the J segment 5 bases; nucleotides outside the gene matches: 8.

This clonotype has a handful of counts. The V call is TRBV6-2 or TRBV6-3, the J call TRBJ1-2; D is unclear. The CDR3 extends over 13 amino acids. Trimming pared 9 bases from V and 0 bases from J, leaving 11 bases between. Germline V lookup: CDR1 MNHEY, CDR2 SVGEGT. CDR3 coding DNA: TGTGCCAGTGCCCTATCGTCTAACTATGGCTACACCTTC. It yields the protein CASALSSNYGYTF.

This rearrangement joins TRBV5-1 to TRBJ1-1; no firm D call. The CDR3 is made up of 13 amino acids. V lost 3 bases and J lost 8, with 14 bases in between. In germline, CDR1 is SGHRS, CDR2 YFSETQ. CDR3 nucleotide sequence: TGCGCCAGCAGCTCTAATACCCACTTAGAAGCTTTCTTT. The encoded protein is CASSSNTHLEAFF.

Only a few counts were recorded for this clonotype. The CDR3 region is CATQARRGTQYF. The CDR3 DNA sequence: TGTGCCACGCAGGCCCGTCGGGGTACGCAGTATTTT. The chain links TRBV28 to TRBJ2-3, with D tentatively TRBD2 (5 bases). Germline CDR1 reads MDHEN; CDR2 reads SYDVKM. The CDR3 totals 12 residues. V lost 10 bases to trimming and J lost 8 bases, with 16 bases between them.

A few counts support this clonotype. The CDR3 here is CASSRNWAREAEQFF. The CDR3 DNA sequence: TGTGCCAGCAGCCGAAACTGGGCCCGGGAAGCTGAGCAGTTCTTC. This chain joins TRBV3-1 and TRBJ2-1; D is possibly TRBD2 (5 bases). Germline values: CDR1 LGHDT, CDR2 YNNKEL (reference sequence). V lost 4 bases, J lost 9 bases, and 19 bases lay in between. The CDR3 runs 15 residues.

This clonotype was seen a single time. As DNA, the CDR3 is TGTGCCACCCGGACTAGCGGCACAGATACGCAGTATTTT. Its translation: CATRTSGTDTQYF. This rearrangement joins TRBV6-2 or TRBV6-3 to TRBJ2-3, with TRBD2 matching 9 bases. V trimming: 10 bases; J trimming: 1 base; junction bases outside the gene matches: 3. The CDR3 is made up of 13 amino acids. Germline CDR1 is MNHEY and CDR2 is SVGEGT.

This clonotype turned up a few times. The chain employs TRBV5-8 and TRBJ1-5; TRBD1 aligns across 8 bases. Trimming cost V 4 bases and J 7 bases; bases outside gene matches: 10. Germline loops: CDR1 SGHTS, CDR2 YDEGEE. The CDR3 loop spans 15 amino acids. The CDR3 nucleotides read TGTGCCAGCAGCCGACTGGACAGGGTTGAACAGCCCCAGCATTTT. Translated, it gives CASSRLDRVEQPQHF.